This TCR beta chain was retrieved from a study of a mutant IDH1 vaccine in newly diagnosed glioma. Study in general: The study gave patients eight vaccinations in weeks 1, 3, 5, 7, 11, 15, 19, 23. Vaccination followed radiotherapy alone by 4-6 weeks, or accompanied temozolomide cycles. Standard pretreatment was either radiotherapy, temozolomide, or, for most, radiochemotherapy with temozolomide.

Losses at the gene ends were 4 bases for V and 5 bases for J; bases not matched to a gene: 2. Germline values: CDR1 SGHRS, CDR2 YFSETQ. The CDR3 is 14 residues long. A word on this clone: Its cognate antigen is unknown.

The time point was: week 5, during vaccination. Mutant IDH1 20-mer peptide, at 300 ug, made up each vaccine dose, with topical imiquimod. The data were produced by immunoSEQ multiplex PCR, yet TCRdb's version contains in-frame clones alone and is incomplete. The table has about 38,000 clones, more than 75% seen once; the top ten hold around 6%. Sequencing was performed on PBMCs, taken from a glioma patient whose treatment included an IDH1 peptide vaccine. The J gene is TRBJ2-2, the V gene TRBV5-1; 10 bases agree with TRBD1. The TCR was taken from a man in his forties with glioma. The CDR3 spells CASSPGQGTGELFF. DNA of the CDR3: TGCGCCAGCAGCCCGGGACAGGGGACCGGGGAGCTGTTTTTT.